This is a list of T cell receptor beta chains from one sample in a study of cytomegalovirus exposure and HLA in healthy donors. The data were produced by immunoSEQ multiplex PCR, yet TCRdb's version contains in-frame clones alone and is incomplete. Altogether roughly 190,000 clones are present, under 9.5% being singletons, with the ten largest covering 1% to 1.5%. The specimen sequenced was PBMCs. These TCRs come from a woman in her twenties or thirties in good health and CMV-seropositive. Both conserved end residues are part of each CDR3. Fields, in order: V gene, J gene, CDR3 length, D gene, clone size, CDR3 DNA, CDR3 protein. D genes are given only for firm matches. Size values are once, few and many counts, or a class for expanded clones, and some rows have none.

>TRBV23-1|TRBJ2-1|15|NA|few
TGCGCCAGCAGTCAATCGTCTAGGAAAAACAATGAGCAGTTCTTC
CASSQSSRKNNEQFF
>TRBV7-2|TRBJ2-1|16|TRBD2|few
TGTGCCAGCAGCTTAGTGGGGACTAGCGGATACAATGAGCAGTTCTTC
CASSLVGTSGYNEQFF
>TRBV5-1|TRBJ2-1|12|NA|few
TGCGCCAGCAGCTTGCCTTTAGAAGAGCAGTTCTTC
CASSLPLEEQFF
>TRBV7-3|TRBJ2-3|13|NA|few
TGTGCCAGCAGCCCCGGGGTAACAGATACGCAGTATTTT
CASSPGVTDTQYF
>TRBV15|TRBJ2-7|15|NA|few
TGTGCCACCAGCAGCCCTCGGACAGTCTCCTACGAGCAGTACTTC
CATSSPRTVSYEQYF
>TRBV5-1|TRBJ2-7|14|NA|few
TGCGCCAGCAGCTTGGCCGCGAGTAACTACGAGCAGTACTTC
CASSLAASNYEQYF
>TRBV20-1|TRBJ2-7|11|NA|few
TGCAGTGGGCAGGGGCACCACGAGCAGTACTTC
CSGQGHHEQYF
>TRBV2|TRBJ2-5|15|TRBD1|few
TGTGCCAGCAGTGAATTTACAGGGGGCGCGGAGGCCCAGTACTTC
CASSEFTGGAEAQYF
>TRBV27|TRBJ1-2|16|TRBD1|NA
TGTGCCAGCAGCCCGGGGACAGGTCGAAAAATCTATGGCTACACCTTC
CASSPGTGRKIYGYTF
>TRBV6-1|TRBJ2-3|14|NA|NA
TGTGCCAGCAGTCTACAGGGCCCCCCAGATACGCAGTATTTT
CASSLQGPPDTQYF
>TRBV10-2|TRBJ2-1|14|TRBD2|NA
TGCGCCAGCAGGAGCGGGAGCCGCTACAATGAGCAGTTCTTC
CASRSGSRYNEQFF
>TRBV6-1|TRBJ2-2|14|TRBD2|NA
TGTGCCAGCAGAGCCAGCGGGAGGACCGGGGAGCTGTTTTTT
CASRASGRTGELFF
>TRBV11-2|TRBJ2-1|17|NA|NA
TGTGCCAGCAGCTTAGGGGTACAGGGAAACACCTACAATGAGCAGTTCTTC
CASSLGVQGNTYNEQFF
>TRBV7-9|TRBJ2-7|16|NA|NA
TGTGCCAGCAGCTCACCCCAGGGGTCCCTTACCTACGAGCAGTACTTC
CASSSPQGSLTYEQYF
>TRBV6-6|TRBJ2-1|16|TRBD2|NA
TGTGCCAGCAGTTACCCCAGATCGAGCGGGGAAAATGAGCAGTTCTTC
CASSYPRSSGENEQFF
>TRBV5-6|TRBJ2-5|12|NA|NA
TGTGCCAGCAGCTTTGGAGGAGAGACCCAGTACTTC
CASSFGGETQYF
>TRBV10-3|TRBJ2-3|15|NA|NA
TGTGCCATCACCAGAAGGGTCGGGGGCACAGATACGCAGTATTTT
CAITRRVGGTDTQYF
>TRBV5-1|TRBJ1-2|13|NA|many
TGCGCCAGCAGCGAAGCAGGGAACTATGGCTACACCTTC
CASSEAGNYGYTF
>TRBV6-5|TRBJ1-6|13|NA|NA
TGTGCCAGCAGAATACGGTCAAATTCACCCCTCCACTTT
CASRIRSNSPLHF
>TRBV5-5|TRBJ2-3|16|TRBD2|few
TGTGCCAGCAGCCGGACTAGCGGGAGAAGCGCAGATACGCAGTATTTT
CASSRTSGRSADTQYF
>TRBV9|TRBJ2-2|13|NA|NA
TGTGCCAGCAGCCCGCGAAACACCGGGGAGCTGTTTTTT
CASSPRNTGELFF
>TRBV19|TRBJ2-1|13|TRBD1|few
TGTGCCAGCAGACAGGGGGCTTACAATGAGCAGTTCTTC
CASRQGAYNEQFF